This TCR beta chain stems from a study of blood T cell repertoires in COVID-19. Produced via immunoSEQ multiplex PCR; TCRdb's table is partial and in-frame only. The sample contains some 200,000 clones, around nine tenths of which appear only once. Trimming shortened V by 10 bases and J by 2 bases, and 9 bases separated the two germline ends. This CDR3 is built from 13 residues. Germline values: CDR1 MDHEN, CDR2 SYDVKM. Participants came from roughly 25 US areas, aged roughly 18 to 95 years. Two negative PCRs, clearance, or symptom resolution were required of recovered Cohort 3 donors. This clonotype was sampled from a woman aged 18 to 35 who had recovered from COVID-19. This chain connects TRBV28 to TRBJ2-6, with D tentatively TRBD1 (5 bases). The sequencing input was PBMCs or T cells enriched from blood (not recorded which). Here the CDR3 reads CATQGAGANVLTF. The CDR3, as DNA: TGTGCCACCCAAGGGGCTGGGGCCAACGTCCTGACTTTC. Complete variable domain (other parts from reference TRBV28 and TRBJ2-6): DVKVTQSSRYLVKRTGEKVFLECVQDMDHENMFWYRQDPGLGLRLIYFSYDVKMKEKGDIPEGYSVSREKKERFSLILESASTNQTSMYLCATQGAGANVLTFGAGSRLTVL.